These T cell receptor beta chains were read from a single sample in a study of OX40 agonist ivuxolimab in advanced cancers. Data came from immunoSEQ multiplex PCR; TCRdb stores just in-frame clones and leaves some out. This repertoire shows about 39,000 clones, roughly 90% found once; its top ten account for roughly 21%. This specimen consisted of CD4+ or CD8+ T cells sorted from blood, obtained in a trial of the OX40 agonist ivuxolimab. Receptors originate from an adult with an advanced solid tumor such as melanoma, head and neck, liver or kidney cancer. CDR3s include the opening cysteine and the closing phenylalanine or tryptophan. Each record gives: clone size, J gene, V gene, D gene, CDR3 protein, CDR3 DNA. The D gene is left open where the match is weak. Expanded clones get a size class; other rows say once, few or many, or leave the size out.

abundance: NA; j_gene: TRBJ2-5; v_gene: TRBV7-3; d_gene: TRBD1; CDR3aa: CASSSDREETQYF; CDR3nt: TGTGCCAGCAGCTCAGACAGGGAAGAGACCCAGTACTTC
abundance: NA; j_gene: TRBJ2-3; v_gene: TRBV4-1; d_gene: NA; CDR3aa: CASSQGLSTDTQYF; CDR3nt: TGCGCCAGCAGCCAAGGTCTAAGCACAGATACGCAGTATTTT
abundance: NA; j_gene: TRBJ1-4; v_gene: TRBV11-2; d_gene: NA; CDR3aa: CASSLEQAWGEKLFF; CDR3nt: TGTGCCAGCAGCTTAGAGCAGGCTTGGGGTGAAAAACTGTTTTTT
abundance: NA; j_gene: TRBJ2-3; v_gene: TRBV13; d_gene: TRBD2; CDR3aa: CASSLGLAGGHGDTQYF; CDR3nt: TGTGCCAGCAGCTTAGGACTAGCGGGAGGTCATGGAGATACGCAGTATTTT
abundance: NA; j_gene: TRBJ2-2; v_gene: TRBV28; d_gene: NA; CDR3aa: CASSLPRGTGELFF; CDR3nt: TGTGCCAGCAGCCTCCCCAGGGGCACCGGGGAGCTGTTTTTT
abundance: once; j_gene: TRBJ1-3; v_gene: TRBV4-3; d_gene: TRBD1; CDR3aa: CASSQQYNRGGGNTIYF; CDR3nt: TGCGCCAGCAGCCAACAATACAACAGGGGCGGCGGAAACACCATATATTTT
abundance: NA; j_gene: TRBJ1-3; v_gene: TRBV19; d_gene: NA; CDR3aa: CASSSSSGNTIYF; CDR3nt: TGTGCCAGTAGTAGCAGCTCTGGAAACACCATATATTTT
abundance: once; j_gene: TRBJ2-7; v_gene: TRBV19; d_gene: NA; CDR3aa: CASGGGPYEQYF; CDR3nt: TGTGCCAGTGGGGGCGGACCCTACGAGCAGTACTTC
abundance: NA; j_gene: TRBJ2-2; v_gene: TRBV7-9; d_gene: NA; CDR3aa: CASSYRDTGELFF; CDR3nt: TGTGCCAGCAGCTACAGGGACACCGGGGAGCTGTTTTTT
abundance: NA; j_gene: TRBJ2-5; v_gene: TRBV7-8; d_gene: NA; CDR3aa: CASSPIPPGPTGTETQYF; CDR3nt: TGTGCCAGCAGCCCGATACCTCCGGGACCTACGGGAACGGAGACCCAGTACTTC
abundance: NA; j_gene: TRBJ1-5; v_gene: TRBV28; d_gene: NA; CDR3aa: CASSWAGGNQPQHF; CDR3nt: TGTGCCAGCAGCTGGGCTGGGGGCAATCAGCCCCAGCATTTT
abundance: NA; j_gene: TRBJ1-2; v_gene: TRBV27; d_gene: NA; CDR3aa: CASSPVPTRGDGYTF; CDR3nt: TGTGCCAGCAGCCCAGTCCCGACACGGGGCGATGGCTACACCTTC